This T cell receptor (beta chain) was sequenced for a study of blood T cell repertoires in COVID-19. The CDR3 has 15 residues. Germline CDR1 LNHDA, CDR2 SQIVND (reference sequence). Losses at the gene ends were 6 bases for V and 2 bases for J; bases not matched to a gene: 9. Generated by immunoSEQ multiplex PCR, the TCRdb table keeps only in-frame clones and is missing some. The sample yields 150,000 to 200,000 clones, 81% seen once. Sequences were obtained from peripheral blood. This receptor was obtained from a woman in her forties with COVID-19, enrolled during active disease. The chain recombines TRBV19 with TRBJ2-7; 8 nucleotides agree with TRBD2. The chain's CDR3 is CASSPSEAGAYEQYF. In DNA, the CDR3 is TGTGCCAGTAGCCCCTCCGAAGCGGGAGCCTACGAGCAGTACTTC.